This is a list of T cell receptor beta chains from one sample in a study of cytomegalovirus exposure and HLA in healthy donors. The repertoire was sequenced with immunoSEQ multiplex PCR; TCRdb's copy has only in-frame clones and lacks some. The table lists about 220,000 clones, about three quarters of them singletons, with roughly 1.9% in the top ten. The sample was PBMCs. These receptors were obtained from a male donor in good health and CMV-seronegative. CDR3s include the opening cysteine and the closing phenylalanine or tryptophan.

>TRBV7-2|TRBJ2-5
CASSLFQGQETQYF
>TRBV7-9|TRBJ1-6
CASSFARGNNSPLHF
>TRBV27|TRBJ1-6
CASSYGDRSSYNSPLHF
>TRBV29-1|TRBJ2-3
CSVLGLAGGRTSTDTQYF
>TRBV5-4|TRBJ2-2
CASSLIAGELFF
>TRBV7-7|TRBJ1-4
CASSLAINEKLFF
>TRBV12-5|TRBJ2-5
CASLFHKSSSGRCETQYF
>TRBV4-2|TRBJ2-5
CASGQQTSRGETQYF
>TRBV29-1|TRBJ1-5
CSVAVGGAGNQPQHF
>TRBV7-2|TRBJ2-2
CASSLVSTGELFF
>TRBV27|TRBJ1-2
CASSSRVLDYGYTF
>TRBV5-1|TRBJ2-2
CASSATTSTGELFF
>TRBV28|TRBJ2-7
CASISSGTGGYEQYF
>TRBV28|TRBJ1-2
CASGGQNYGYTF
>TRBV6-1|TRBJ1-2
CASSESLRVTYHGYTF
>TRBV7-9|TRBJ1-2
CASSLAGQNYGYTF
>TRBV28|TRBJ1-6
CASRAGIGGARSSYNSPLHF
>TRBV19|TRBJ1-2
CASSQGQGNYGYTF
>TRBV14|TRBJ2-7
CASSRSGGNSYEQYF
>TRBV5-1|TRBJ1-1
CASSGGGVTEAFF
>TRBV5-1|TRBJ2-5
CASSLVGQLETQYF
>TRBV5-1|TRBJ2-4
CASRDRDRDIQYF
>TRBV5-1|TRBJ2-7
CASSFKTIAGAYEQYF
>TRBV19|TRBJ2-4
CASSIRVGGVDRWDIQYF
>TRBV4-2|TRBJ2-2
CASSQDRRGTGENTGELFF
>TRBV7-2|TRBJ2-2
CASSLAQHNTGELFF
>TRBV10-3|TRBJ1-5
CAISESPGMGNQPQHF
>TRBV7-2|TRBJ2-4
CASSPPPGQIFF
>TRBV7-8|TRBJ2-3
CASSLAGTSTTVREQYF